One sample yielded the 11 T cell receptor beta chains listed below, sequenced in a study of T cell responses to AZD1222 COVID-19 vaccine. This table comes from immunoSEQ multiplex PCR, and its TCRdb copy is limited to in-frame clones, with some not included. The table lists roughly 79,000 clones, more than 75% of them singletons. Sequencing used peripheral blood, obtained on day 0 of AZD1222 vaccination. The source is an adult in good health.

V is TRBV20-1 and J is TRBJ2-4, with D perhaps TRBD1 (6 bases). The CDR3 length is 15 residues. V lost 3 bases and J lost 2, with 14 bases in between. Germline values: CDR1 DFQATT, CDR2 SNEGSKA (reference sequence). In DNA, the CDR3 is TGCAGTGCTAGTGGGGGCCCCAGGTCCAAAAACATTCAGTACTTC. This codes for CSASGGPRSKNIQYF.

This chain connects TRBV6-1 to TRBJ2-7, with D maybe TRBD2 (6 bases). The CDR3 covers 17 residues. The germline V gene encodes CDR1 MNHNS and CDR2 SASEGT. V was cut by 4 bases and J by 4 bases, with 23 bases left in between. DNA for the CDR3: TGTGCCAGCAGTGGGTGGGGGGAGACAAACCTCCCTTACGAGCAGTACTTC. Residues: CASSGWGETNLPYEQYF.

This clone was observed a few times. The chain couples TRBV30 to TRBJ2-5; D gene unclear. This CDR3 spans 11 amino acids. Germline-derived CDR1 and CDR2 are GTSNPN and SVGIG (reference sequence). Trimming cost V 3 bases and J 2 bases, with 4 bases left between them. The CDR3 region is CAWSQQETQYF. CDR3 DNA sequence: TGTGCCTGGAGCCAACAAGAGACCCAGTACTTC.

The genes are TRBV5-4 and TRBJ2-7; unclear D gene. This CDR3 comprises 15 residues. Germline V gene data show CDR1 as SGHNT and CDR2 as YYREEE (reference sequence). Deletions cut 1 base from V and 4 bases from J, with 15 bases between. DNA for the CDR3: TGTGCCAGCAGCTTGCCGGGCTCAAAGAGGTACGAGCAGTACTTC. Residues: CASSLPGSKRYEQYF.

V usage is TRBV12-3 or TRBV12-4 and J usage is TRBJ1-1; D is unresolved. CDR3 length: 13 amino acids. Trimming stripped 5 bases from V and 1 base from J, with 8 bases between. This CDR3 reads CASSRGQNTEAFF. Here the CDR3 DNA reads TGTGCCAGCAGTCGTGGCCAGAACACTGAAGCTTTCTTT.

V gene TRBV11-2 combines with J gene TRBJ2-2; 8 bases fit TRBD1. The CDR3 totals 15 residues. Germline V gene lookup returns CDR1 SGHAT and CDR2 FQNNGV. Trimming cost V 2 bases and J 5 bases; bases outside gene matches: 4. The CDR3 bases are TGTGCCAGCAGCTTACAGGGGGCGCGGACCGGGGAGCTGTTTTTT. This translates into CASSLQGARTGELFF.

CDR3 sequence (DNA): TGTGCCAGCCGCGCTCCTGTGGCCTACGAGCAGTACTTC. It codes for CASRAPVAYEQYF. The chain combines TRBV28 with TRBJ2-7; D remains unclear. Trimming stripped 8 bases from V and 2 bases from J, with 13 bases between. CDR1 and CDR2 from the germline V gene are MDHEN and SYDVKM. The length of the CDR3 is 13 residues. The complete variable domain, with remaining parts taken from reference TRBV28 and TRBJ2-7, reads DVKVTQSSRYLVKRTGEKVFLECVQDMDHENMFWYRQDPGLGLRLIYFSYDVKMKEKGDIPEGYSVSREKKERFSLILESASTNQTSMYLCASRAPVAYEQYFGPGTRLTVT.

The genes are TRBV5-1 and TRBJ2-7; tentative D call: TRBD1 (6 bases). The germline V gene has CDR1 SGHRS and CDR2 YFSETQ. Between the trimmed V and J ends, which lost 4 bases and 1 base, there was a span of 15 bases. This CDR3 region has 15 residues. The DNA for the CDR3 is TGCGCCAGCAGCGCGGGTTGGGACACTTCCTACGAGCAGTACTTC. Protein: CASSAGWDTSYEQYF.

This chain links TRBV3-1 (or the pseudogene TRBV3-2) with TRBJ2-7; 10 bases align to TRBD2. The length of the CDR3 is 20 residues. With 3 bases clipped from V and 6 bases from J, the junction kept 23 bases outside the gene matches. In germline, CDR1 is LGHDT, CDR2 YNNKEL (reference sequence). CDR3 residues: CASSHSCLAGDESWGTEQYF. In DNA form, the CDR3 reads TGTGCCAGCAGCCACAGTTGCCTAGCGGGAGATGAGTCGTGGGGAACCGAGCAGTACTTC.

The chain has TRBV20-1 and TRBJ2-3, with unresolved D. The germline V and J ends were trimmed by 6 bases and 9 bases, with 13 bases remaining between them. This CDR3 is built from 11 residues. Germline V lookup: CDR1 DFQATT, CDR2 SNEGSKA (reference sequence). The CDR3 reads CSAPLPNTQYF. The CDR3 DNA reads as TGCAGTGCCCCTCTTCCCAACACGCAGTATTTT.

This clone has just one count. V gene TRBV28 combines with J gene TRBJ1-2; 8 nucleotides agree with TRBD1. Germline assignment: CDR1 MDHEN and CDR2 SYDVKM. This CDR3 is built from 14 residues. With V trimmed by 6 bases and J by 4 bases, 7 bases remained unmatched. The CDR3 loop reads CASRPGQEVYGYTF. For the CDR3, the DNA is TGTGCCAGCAGACCGGGACAGGAGGTCTATGGCTACACCTTC.